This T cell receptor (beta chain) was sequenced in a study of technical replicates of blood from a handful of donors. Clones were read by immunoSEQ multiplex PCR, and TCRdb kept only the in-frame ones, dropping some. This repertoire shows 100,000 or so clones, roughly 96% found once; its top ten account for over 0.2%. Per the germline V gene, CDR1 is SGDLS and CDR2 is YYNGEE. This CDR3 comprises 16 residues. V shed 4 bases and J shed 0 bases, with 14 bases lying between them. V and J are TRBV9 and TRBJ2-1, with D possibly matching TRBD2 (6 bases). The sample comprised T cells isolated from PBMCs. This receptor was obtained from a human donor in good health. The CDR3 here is CASSPGGESSYNEQFF. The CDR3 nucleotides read TGTGCCAGCAGCCCCGGAGGGGAGAGCTCCTACAATGAGCAGTTCTTC.